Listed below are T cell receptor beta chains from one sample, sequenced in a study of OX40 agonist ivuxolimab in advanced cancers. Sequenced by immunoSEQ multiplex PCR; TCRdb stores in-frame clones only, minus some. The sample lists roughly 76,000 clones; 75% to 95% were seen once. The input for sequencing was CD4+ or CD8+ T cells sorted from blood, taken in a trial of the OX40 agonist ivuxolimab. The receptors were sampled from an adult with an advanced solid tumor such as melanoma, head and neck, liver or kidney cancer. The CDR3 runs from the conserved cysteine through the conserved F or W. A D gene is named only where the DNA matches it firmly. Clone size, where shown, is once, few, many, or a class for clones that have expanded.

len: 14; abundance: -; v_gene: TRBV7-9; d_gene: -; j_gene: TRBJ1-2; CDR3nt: TGTGCCAGCAGCCCGGACTGGACCAACTATGGCTACACCTTC; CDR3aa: CASSPDWTNYGYTF
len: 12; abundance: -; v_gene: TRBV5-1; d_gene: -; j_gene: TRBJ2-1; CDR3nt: TGCGCCAGCCGAGGACGGGTCAATGAGCAGTTCTTC; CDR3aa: CASRGRVNEQFF
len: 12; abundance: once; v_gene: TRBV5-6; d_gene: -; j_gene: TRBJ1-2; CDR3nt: TGTGCCAGCAGCCAATCCCTTGGGGGCTACACCTTC; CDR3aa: CASSQSLGGYTF
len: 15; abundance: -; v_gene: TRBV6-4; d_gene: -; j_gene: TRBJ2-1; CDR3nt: TGTGCCAGCAGTGCAGTGGAAAGCTCCTACAATGAGCAGTTCTTC; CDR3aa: CASSAVESSYNEQFF
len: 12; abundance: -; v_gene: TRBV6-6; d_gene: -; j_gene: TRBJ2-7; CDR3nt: TGTGCCAGCAGTCCCAAGGGTTACGAGCAGTACTTC; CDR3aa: CASSPKGYEQYF
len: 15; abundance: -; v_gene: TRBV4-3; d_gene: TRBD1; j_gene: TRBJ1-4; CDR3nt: TGCGCCAGCAGCCCCGACTTCAGGGGGAATGAAAAACTGTTTTTT; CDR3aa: CASSPDFRGNEKLFF
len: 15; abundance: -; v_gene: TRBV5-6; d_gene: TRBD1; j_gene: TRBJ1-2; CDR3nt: TGTGCCAGCAGCTTGTGGGGGACAGTGGGGAATGGCTACACCTTC; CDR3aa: CASSLWGTVGNGYTF
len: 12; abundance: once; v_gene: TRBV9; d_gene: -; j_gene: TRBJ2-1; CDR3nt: TGTGCCAGCAGCGGGGTCTACAATGAGCAGTTCTTC; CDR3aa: CASSGVYNEQFF
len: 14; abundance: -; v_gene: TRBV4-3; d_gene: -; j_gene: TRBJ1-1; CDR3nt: TGCGCCAGCAGCCAACACAACCAGAACACTGAAGCTTTCTTT; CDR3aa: CASSQHNQNTEAFF
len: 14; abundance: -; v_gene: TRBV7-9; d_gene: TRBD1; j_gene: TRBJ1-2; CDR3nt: TGTGCCAGCAGTTTTACAGGGGGGGGCTATGGCTACACCTTC; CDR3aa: CASSFTGGGYGYTF
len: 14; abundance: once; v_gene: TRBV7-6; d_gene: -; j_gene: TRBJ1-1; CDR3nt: TGTGCCAGCACCCCCGGGGGGGCCAACACTGAAGCTTTCTTT; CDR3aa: CASTPGGANTEAFF
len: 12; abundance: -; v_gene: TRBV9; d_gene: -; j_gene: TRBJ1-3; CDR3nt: TGTGCCAGCAGTCCCTCTGGAAACACCATATATTTT; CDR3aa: CASSPSGNTIYF
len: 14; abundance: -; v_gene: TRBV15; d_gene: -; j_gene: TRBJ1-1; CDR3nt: TGTGCCACCACCGAGAGGTGGACGAACACTGAAGCTTTCTTT; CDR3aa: CATTERWTNTEAFF
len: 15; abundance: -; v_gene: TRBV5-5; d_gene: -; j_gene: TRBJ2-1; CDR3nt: TGTGCCAGCAGCTCTCCAGGACTTGGGAGCGGTGAGCAGTTCTTC; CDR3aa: CASSSPGLGSGEQFF
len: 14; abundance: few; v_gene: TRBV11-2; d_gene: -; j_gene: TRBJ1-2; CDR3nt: TGTGCCAGCAGCTTAGTGGTTACCGGGCATGGCTACACCTTC; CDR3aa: CASSLVVTGHGYTF
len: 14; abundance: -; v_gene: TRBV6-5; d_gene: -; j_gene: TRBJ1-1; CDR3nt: TGTGCCAGCAGTTACGGGGCTCTGAACACTGAAGCTTTCTTT; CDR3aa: CASSYGALNTEAFF
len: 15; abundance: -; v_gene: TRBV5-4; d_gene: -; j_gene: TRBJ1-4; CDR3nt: TGTGCCAGCAGCTTTGGAGTCGCAACTAATGAAAAACTGTTTTTT; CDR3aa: CASSFGVATNEKLFF
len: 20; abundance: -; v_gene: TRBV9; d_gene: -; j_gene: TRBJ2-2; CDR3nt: TGTGCCAGCAGCCCGTCAGGGGTAATGGAGGGATTAGCGAACACCGGGGAGCTGTTTTTT; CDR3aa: CASSPSGVMEGLANTGELFF
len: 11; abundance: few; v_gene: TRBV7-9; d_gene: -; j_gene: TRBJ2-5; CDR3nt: TGTGCCAGCAGCAATAGGGAGACCCAGTACTTC; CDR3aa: CASSNRETQYF
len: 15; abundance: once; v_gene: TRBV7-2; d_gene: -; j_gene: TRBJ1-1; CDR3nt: TGTGCCAGCAGCTTAGAGAGGATTACGAGGACTGAAGCTTTCTTT; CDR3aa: CASSLERITRTEAFF
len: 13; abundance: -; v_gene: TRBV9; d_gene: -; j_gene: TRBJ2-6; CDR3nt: TGTGCCAGCAGCGACTCTGGGGCCAACGTCCTGACTTTC; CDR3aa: CASSDSGANVLTF
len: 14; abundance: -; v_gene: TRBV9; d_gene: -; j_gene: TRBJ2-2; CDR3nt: TGTGCCAGCAGCGTTTCAGGGGAACCCGGGGAGCTGTTTTTT; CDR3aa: CASSVSGEPGELFF
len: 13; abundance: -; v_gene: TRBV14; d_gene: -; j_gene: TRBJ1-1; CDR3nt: TGTGCCAGCAGCCTCTTTCGGAACACTGAAGCTTTCTTT; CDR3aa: CASSLFRNTEAFF
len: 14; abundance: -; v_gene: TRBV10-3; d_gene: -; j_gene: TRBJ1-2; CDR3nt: TGTGCCATTAAAACAGGGACGAGCCGCTATGGCTACACCTTC; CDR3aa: CAIKTGTSRYGYTF
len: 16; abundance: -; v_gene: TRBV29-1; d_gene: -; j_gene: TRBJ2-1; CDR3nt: TGCAGCGTTGATTCTATGAGCAAAAGCTCCTACAATGAGCAGTTCTTC; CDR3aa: CSVDSMSKSSYNEQFF
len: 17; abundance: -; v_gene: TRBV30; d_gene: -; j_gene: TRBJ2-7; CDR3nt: TGTGCCTGGTACCCTATCCCCCGGGACCTACTCTCCTACGAGCAGTACTTC; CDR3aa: CAWYPIPRDLLSYEQYF
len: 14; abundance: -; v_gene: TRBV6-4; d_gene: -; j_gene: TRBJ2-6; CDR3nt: TGTGCCAGCAGTGCTCTCTCTGGGGCCAACGTCCTGACTTTC; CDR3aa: CASSALSGANVLTF
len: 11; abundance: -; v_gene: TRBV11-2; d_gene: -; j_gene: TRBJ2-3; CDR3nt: TGTGCCAGCAGCTTAACTCTCTCGCAGTATTTT; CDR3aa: CASSLTLSQYF
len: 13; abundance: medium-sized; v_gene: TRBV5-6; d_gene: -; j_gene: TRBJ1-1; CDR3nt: TGTGCCAGCAGGTTACAGGGTGGCACTGAAGCTTTCTTT; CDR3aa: CASRLQGGTEAFF
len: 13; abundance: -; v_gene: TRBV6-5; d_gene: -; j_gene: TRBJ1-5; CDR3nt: TGTGCCAGCAGTTACGGGGGCTCGCAGCCCCAGCATTTT; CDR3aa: CASSYGGSQPQHF
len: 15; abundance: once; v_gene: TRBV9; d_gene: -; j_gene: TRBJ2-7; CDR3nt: TGTGCCAGCAGCGTAGAGGACTTCTTGGGGGACGAGCAGTACTTC; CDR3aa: CASSVEDFLGDEQYF
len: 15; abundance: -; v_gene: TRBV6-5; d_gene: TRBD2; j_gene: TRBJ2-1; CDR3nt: TGTGCCAGCAGTTACTCACTAGCGGGAGGGGTTGAGCAGTTCTTC; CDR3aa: CASSYSLAGGVEQFF
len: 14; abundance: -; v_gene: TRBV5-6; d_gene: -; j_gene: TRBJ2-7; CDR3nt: TGTGCCAGCAGCTTGGTGGGTAGCTCCTACGAGCAGTACTTC; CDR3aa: CASSLVGSSYEQYF
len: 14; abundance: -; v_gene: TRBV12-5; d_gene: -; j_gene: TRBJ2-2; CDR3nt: TGTGCTAGTGGTTTGGCAGACAATACCGGGGAGCTGTTTTTT; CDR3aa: CASGLADNTGELFF
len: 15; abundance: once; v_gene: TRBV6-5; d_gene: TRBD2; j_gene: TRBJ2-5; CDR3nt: TGTGCCAGCAGTTACTACGGCGGGAGCCAAGAGACCCAGTACTTC; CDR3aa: CASSYYGGSQETQYF
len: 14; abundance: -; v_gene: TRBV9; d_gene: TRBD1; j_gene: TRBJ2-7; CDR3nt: TGTGCCAGCAGCCCGGGACAGAGCTCCTACGAGCAGTACTTC; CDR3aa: CASSPGQSSYEQYF